The 22 T cell receptor beta chains below come from one sample, sequenced in a study of response to subunit inactivated influenza vaccine (dated by TCRdb to between 2018 and 2020). The library was built by means of RT-PCR. The listed sequencing device is Illumina HiSeq 2500. TCRdb trimmed public reads at Q25 via fastp, called clones via MiXCR and kept in-frame beta chains. Every distinct CDR3 protein forms one entry, paired with its most common genes and DNA. This sample comprises roughly 520,000 distinct CDR3 sequences, roughly 27% of them detected only once. Under 2.5% of the sample goes to the ten largest clones. Sequencing used CD4+ T cells sorted from PBMCs, obtained about 5 days after vaccination. Receptors were obtained from a man aged 50 to 60 who received an inactivated influenza vaccine. Donor details come from another sample of the same person, matched by shared clones.

V gene TRBV30 combines with J gene TRBJ2-7; D gene uncertain. Germline V gene data show CDR1 as GTSNPN and CDR2 as SVGIG (reference sequence). This CDR3 region has 14 residues. Trimming cost V 4 bases and J 0 bases, with 13 bases left between them. The CDR3 DNA is TGTGCCTGGAAACGCGCCCCGAGCTCCTACGAGCAGTACTTC. Its translation is CAWKRAPSSYEQYF.

This clonotype has more than one count but fewer than ten. The CDR3 region is CASSPPATGGPSSYNEQFF. The CDR3, as DNA: TGTGCCAGCTCACCACCCGCGACAGGGGGGCCAAGCTCCTACAATGAGCAGTTCTTC. This rearrangement joins TRBV18 to TRBJ2-1; 9 nucleotides agree with TRBD1. The germline gives CDR1 KGHSH, CDR2 LQKENI. With 0 bases clipped from V and 0 bases from J, the junction kept 9 bases outside the gene matches. This CDR3 is built from 19 residues. Using reference TRBV18 and TRBJ2-1 for the parts outside the CDR3, the full variable domain is NAGVMQNPRHLVRRRGQEARLRCSPMKGHSHVYWYRQLPEEGLKFMVYLQKENIIDESGMPKERFSAEFPKEGPSILRIQQVVRGDSAAYFCASSPPATGGPSSYNEQFFGPGTRLTVL.

The V gene is TRBV6-5, the J gene TRBJ2-7; D not resolved. Trimming left V 2 bases short and J 0 bases short, with 17 bases between. Germline V gene sequence: CDR1 MNHEY, CDR2 SVGAGI. The CDR3 is 17 amino acids. The CDR3 bases are TGTGCCAGCAGTTACAGGCGGTGGGCGGCTGCCTCCTACGAGCAGTACTTC. This encodes CASSYRRWAAASYEQYF.

The V call is TRBV24-1, the J call TRBJ2-2; tentative D call: TRBD2 (5 bases). The CDR3 length is 17 residues. Trimming cost V 3 bases and J 1 base, with 14 bases left between them. Per the germline V gene, CDR1 is KGHDR and CDR2 is SFDVKD. CDR3 bases: TGTGCCACCAGTGATAGAAGGACGGAGGAGAACACCGGGGAGCTGTTTTTT. Encoded protein: CATSDRRTEENTGELFF.

The sample holds a few counts of this clonotype. V and J are TRBV20-1 and TRBJ2-7; 10 bases map to TRBD2. J was trimmed by 3 bases and V by 6 bases; bases with no gene match: 5. Looked up from germline, CDR1 is DFQATT and CDR2 is SNEGSKA (reference sequence). The CDR3 contains 13 residues. CDR3 sequence (DNA): TGCAGTGCATTGGGACTAGCGATCTACGAGCAGTACTTC. It yields the protein CSALGLAIYEQYF.

The table lists this clonotype with a few counts. The chain joins TRBV27 to TRBJ1-1, with unresolved D. This CDR3 comprises 15 residues. V was cut by 0 bases and J by 4 bases, with 12 bases left in between. From germline, CDR1 is MNHEY and CDR2 SMNVEV (reference sequence). In DNA form, the CDR3 reads TGTGCCAGCAGTTTATCGATGCCCGAAGGCACTGAAGCTTTCTTT. Amino acid sequence: CASSLSMPEGTEAFF.

This clonotype turned up a few times. The V and J genes are TRBV2 and TRBJ2-3, with 7 bases that match TRBD1. This CDR3 has 14 amino acids. The V and J ends lost 6 bases and 2 bases, in that order; junction bases with no gene match: 5. CDR1 and CDR2 (germline): SNHLY, FYNNEI. Here the CDR3 reads CASRKDRVTDTQYF. The CDR3 nucleotides are TGTGCCAGCAGAAAAGACAGGGTCACAGATACGCAGTATTTT.

The chain is built from TRBV7-9 and TRBJ2-5, with 12 bases identical to TRBD2. J gave up 5 bases and V 6 bases, and 7 bases lay outside the gene matches. The CDR3 has 15 amino acids. The germline CDR1 and CDR2 sequences are SEHNR and FQNEAQ (reference sequence). This CDR3 is CASRETSGSTETQYF. The CDR3 DNA follows: TGTGCCAGCAGGGAGACTAGCGGGAGCACGGAGACCCAGTACTTC.

V gene TRBV9 combines with J gene TRBJ1-1; 9 bases agree with TRBD1. Germline V gives CDR1 SGDLS, CDR2 YYNGEE. Losses at the gene ends were 4 bases for V and 0 bases for J; bases not matched to a gene: 7. The CDR3 is 16 amino acids. The CDR3 protein is CASSPGTGYMNTEAFF. CDR3 coding DNA: TGTGCCAGCAGCCCAGGGACAGGGTACATGAACACTGAAGCTTTCTTT.

The chain recombines TRBV5-1 with TRBJ2-3; 9 nucleotides align to TRBD1. The CDR3 covers 15 residues. V shed 4 bases and J 2 bases; nucleotides not matched to a gene: 5. The germline V gene encodes CDR1 SGHRS and CDR2 YFSETQ. Written as DNA, the CDR3 is TGCGCCAGCAGCGGGGGACAGGGTAACACAGATACGCAGTATTTT. This sequence encodes CASSGGQGNTDTQYF.

The chain recombines TRBV29-1 with TRBJ2-5, with 16 bases identical to TRBD2. This CDR3 has 16 amino acids. Germline CDR1 is SQVTM and CDR2 is ANQGSEA. The ends lost 6 bases at V and 7 bases at J; junction bases unmatched: 11. CDR3 sequence: CSVTGTSGGAVGTQYF. CDR3 nucleotide sequence: TGCAGCGTAACCGGGACTAGCGGGGGGGCCGTCGGGACCCAGTACTTC.

The V gene is TRBV20-1, the J gene TRBJ2-7; the D gene is possibly TRBD1 (6 bases). The CDR3 length is 15 residues. In germline, CDR1 is DFQATT, CDR2 SNEGSKA (reference sequence). Trimming shortened V by 5 bases and J by 0 bases, and 17 bases separated the two germline ends. CDR3: CSAPRRTVDSYEQYF. The CDR3 coding sequence is TGCAGTGCTCCTCGCCGGACAGTTGACTCCTACGAGCAGTACTTC.

V gene TRBV20-1 combines with J gene TRBJ2-5; maybe TRBD2 (6 bases). V was clipped by 6 bases and J by 1 base, with 24 bases between them. Per the germline V gene, CDR1 is DFQATT and CDR2 is SNEGSKA (reference sequence). The CDR3 extends over 17 amino acids. This chain's CDR3 is CSARSPPGGRSQETQYF. In DNA, the CDR3 is TGCAGTGCCAGATCTCCCCCAGGAGGGCGGAGCCAAGAGACCCAGTACTTC.

This clonotype was detected a few times. This chain links TRBV7-8 with TRBJ2-3; no reliable D call. Germline V CDR1 and CDR2: SGHVS, FQNEAQ. CDR3 size: 14 residues. V lost 5 bases, J lost 0 bases, and 9 bases lay in between. CDR3 sequence: CASSPGFSTDTQYF. CDR3 nucleotides: TGTGCCAGCAGCCCCGGGTTCAGCACAGATACGCAGTATTTT.

There are a few counts of this clonotype. The V and J genes are TRBV7-9 and TRBJ2-7, with 7 bases identical to TRBD1. Germline trimming cut 5 bases from V and 0 bases from J; bases unmatched to any gene: 4. Germline V gene lookup returns CDR1 SEHNR and CDR2 FQNEAQ (reference sequence). This CDR3 is 14 amino acids long. The CDR3 spells CASSQGQSSYEQYF. The DNA of the CDR3 is TGTGCCAGCAGCCAGGGACAGAGCTCCTACGAGCAGTACTTC.

There are a few counts of this clonotype. Here the CDR3 DNA reads TGCGCCAGCAGTATGGGGGTGGAGTCGTGGACAGAGACCCAGTACTTC. Encoded protein: CASSMGVESWTETQYF. The V and J genes are TRBV5-1 and TRBJ2-5; either TRBD1 or TRBD2 may fit D (5 bases each). The CDR3 consists of 16 residues. With 5 bases removed from V and 4 bases from J, the gap between germline ends came to 21 bases. Germline values: CDR1 SGHRS, CDR2 YFSETQ. Based on the CDR3 plus reference TRBV5-1 and TRBJ2-5, the full variable domain is KAGVTQTPRYLIKTRGQQVTLSCSPISGHRSVSWYQQTPGQGLQFLFEYFSETQRNKGNFPGRFSGRQFSNSRSEMNVSTLELGDSALYLCASSMGVESWTETQYFGPGTRLLVL.

This clonotype was found a few times. The J gene is TRBJ2-5, the V gene TRBV7-8; 7 bases line up with TRBD2. CDR1 SGHVS and CDR2 FQNEAQ come from the germline V gene. The junction had 13 bases not matched to a gene; V was cut back by 1 base and J by 5 bases. The CDR3 length is 17 residues. The CDR3: CASSLVVRGSTGETQYF. The DNA for the CDR3 is TGTGCCAGCAGCTTAGTGGTCCGCGGGAGCACGGGGGAGACCCAGTACTTC.

The V call is TRBV5-5, the J call TRBJ1-5; no firm D call. There are 16 residues in the CDR3. Germline CDR1 reads SGHKS; CDR2 reads YYEKEE (reference sequence). V was trimmed by 4 bases and J by 0 bases, leaving 14 bases between them. The CDR3 DNA reads TGTGCCAGCAGCCCATTGGGCGGGGATAGCAATCAGCCCCAGCATTTT. Its translation: CASSPLGGDSNQPQHF.

The sample holds a few counts of this clonotype. The rearrangement joins TRBV28 to TRBJ2-5; D is unresolved. The germline V gene has CDR1 MDHEN and CDR2 SYDVKM. CDR3 length: 12 amino acids. V was pared by 7 bases and J by 5 bases, with 11 bases between. CDR3 nucleotides: TGTGCCAGCACCTCAACCAGGGAGACCCAGTACTTC. It translates to CASTSTRETQYF. The full variable domain, rest sourced from reference TRBV28 and TRBJ2-5, is DVKVTQSSRYLVKRTGEKVFLECVQDMDHENMFWYRQDPGLGLRLIYFSYDVKMKEKGDIPEGYSVSREKKERFSLILESASTNQTSMYLCASTSTRETQYFGPGTRLLVL.

The chain uses TRBV5-6 and TRBJ2-5; D possibly uses TRBD1 or TRBD2 (5 bases each). This CDR3 contains 15 residues. Germline CDR1 and CDR2: SGHDT and YYEEEE. Trimming stripped 4 bases from V and 6 bases from J, with 19 bases between. This CDR3 reads CASSVGTESYQTQYF. CDR3 nucleotide sequence: TGTGCCAGCAGCGTTGGGACCGAGAGTTACCAGACCCAGTACTTC.

The chain links TRBV19 to TRBJ2-5; D might be TRBD2 (7 bases). Germline V gene data show CDR1 as LNHDA and CDR2 as SQIVND (reference sequence). V was clipped by 6 bases and J by 5 bases, with 13 bases between them. This CDR3 region has 13 residues. As DNA, the CDR3 is TGTGCCAGTAGCAAACAGGGAGGGGAGACCCAGTACTTC. It is translated as CASSKQGGETQYF.

This chain connects TRBV6-1 to TRBJ1-5, with D tentatively TRBD1 (6 bases). Germline loops: CDR1 MNHNS, CDR2 SASEGT. This CDR3 spans 14 amino acids. V lost 4 bases and J 4 bases, leaving 11 bases between the germline ends. The CDR3 loop reads CASSAAGENQPQHF. CDR3 bases: TGTGCCAGCAGTGCGGCAGGGGAGAATCAGCCCCAGCATTTT.